One sample yielded the 10 T cell receptor beta chains listed below, sequenced in a study of blood T cells in healthy people across ages. The authors ran a second PCR of 7 to 11 cycles using a sample-barcoded 5' primer and a J-beta primer mix. In TCRdb, the 5' RACE reads were re-called with MiXCR into one record per CDR3 protein. There are hundreds of thousands of distinct CDR3 sequences in the sample; roughly 48% occur only once, and 13% lies in the top ten. The sample comprised blood. Every receptor here comes from a young man in good health.

Only a few counts were recorded for this clonotype. The chain has TRBV14 and TRBJ1-2, with D possibly being TRBD1 (6 bases). CDR1 SGHDN and CDR2 FVKESK come from the germline V gene. The CDR3 sequence is 14 residues long. Trimming shortened V by 1 base and J by 5 bases, and 11 bases separated the two germline ends. In nucleotides, the CDR3 is TGTGCCAGCAGCCAAGGAACAGGGAAGTATGGCTACACCTTC. Translated: CASSQGTGKYGYTF.

With respect to this clonotype: Since a much larger clone is just one base distant, this may be a read error. The chain recombines TRBV4-2 with TRBJ1-1; unclear D gene. This CDR3 has 14 amino acids. Germline-derived CDR1 and CDR2 are LGHNA and YNFKEQ. The CDR3 DNA follows: TGTGCCAGCAGCCGAAACCAGGTTAACACTCAAGCTTTCTTT. Translation gives CASSRNQVNTQAFF.

The V call is TRBV21-1, the J call TRBJ2-3; TRBD1 is the table's D call, not checked against the DNA. TRBV21-1 is an annotated pseudogene. The CDR3 is 15 amino acids. The DNA for the CDR3 is TGTGTCAGCAGCCGGGAGACAGGGAGCACAGATACGCAGTATTTT. Translating gives CVSSRETGSTDTQYF.

The gene calls are TRBV12-3 or TRBV12-4 and TRBJ2-3; 8 nucleotides line up with TRBD2. V trimming: 2 bases; J trimming: 10 bases; junction bases outside the gene matches: 8. The CDR3 is 14 amino acids. The CDR3 nucleotides are TGTGCCAGCAGTTTAATAACTAGCGGTGATGCGCAGTATTTT. Translating it yields CASSLITSGDAQYF.

This clonotype was picked up a small number of times. This chain joins TRBV29-1 and TRBJ2-1; no reliable D call. The V end lost 2 bases, the J end lost 4 bases, and 6 bases lay between the germline ends. Germline V CDR1 and CDR2: SQVTM, ANQGSEA. The CDR3 runs 12 residues. The CDR3 reads CSVESLYNEQFF. The CDR3 coding sequence is TGCAGCGTTGAATCGCTTTACAATGAGCAGTTCTTC.

This sequence joins TRBV12-3 or TRBV12-4 and TRBJ1-6; no firm D call. CDR3 length equals 14 residues. The V end lost 3 bases, the J end lost 8 bases, and 11 bases lay between the germline ends. The CDR3, as DNA: TGTGCCAGCAGTTTCGGAGTAAGGGATTCACCCCTCCACTTT. Residues: CASSFGVRDSPLHF.

This chain's CDR3 is CASIAGASGLDTQYF. CDR3 nucleotides: TGTGCCAGCATCGCCGGGGCTAGCGGGCTAGATACGCAGTATTTT. The J gene is TRBJ2-3, the V gene TRBV12-3 or TRBV12-4, with TRBD2 matching over 8 bases. The CDR3 length is 15 residues. J lost 5 bases, V lost 7 bases, and 11 bases had no gene match.

This clonotype appeared a single time. For the CDR3, the DNA is TGTGCCAGCAGCTGGGACACGTTCACAGATACGCAGTATTTT. Translating gives CASSWDTFTDTQYF. The V and J genes are TRBV7-2 and TRBJ2-3; TRBD1 might be the D (6 bases). The CDR3 contains 14 residues. V gave up 4 bases and J gave up 2 bases, with 10 bases separating them. Per the germline V gene, CDR1 is SGHTA and CDR2 is FQGNSA.

The rearrangement links TRBV28 to TRBJ2-5, with 8 bases aligning to TRBD1. The CDR3 sequence is 15 residues long. Germline CDR1 reads MDHEN; CDR2 reads SYDVKM. The J segment lost 4 bases and the V segment lost 5 bases, leaving 9 bases of the junction unmatched. In nucleotides, the CDR3 is TGTGCCAGCAGTGCTCCCAGGGGGCAGCGAGAGACCCAGTACTTC. Amino acid sequence: CASSAPRGQRETQYF. The full variable domain, with the rest looked up from reference TRBV28 and TRBJ2-5, is DVKVTQSSRYLVKRTGEKVFLECVQDMDHENMFWYRQDPGLGLRLIYFSYDVKMKEKGDIPEGYSVSREKKERFSLILESASTNQTSMYLCASSAPRGQRETQYFGPGTRLLVL.

Here the CDR3 reads CSVQGGESYEQYF. CDR3 coding DNA: TGCAGCGTTCAGGGGGGCGAATCCTACGAGCAGTACTTC. The chain has TRBV29-1 and TRBJ2-7; D is possibly TRBD1 (7 bases). With 5 bases removed from V and 1 base from J, the gap between germline ends came to 12 bases. The germline CDR1 and CDR2 sequences are SQVTM and ANQGSEA. CDR3 size: 13 residues.